This is a list of T cell receptor beta chains from one sample in a study of cytomegalovirus exposure and HLA in healthy donors. Data came from immunoSEQ multiplex PCR; TCRdb stores just in-frame clones and leaves some out. The table records about 98,000 clones, about 81% of them present only once. The sample was PBMCs. All receptors come from a man aged 40-50 years in good health and CMV-seronegative. CDR3s include the opening cysteine and the closing phenylalanine or tryptophan. The order of the fields is V gene, clone size, J gene, D gene, CDR3 protein, CDR3 DNA. The D gene is left open where the match is weak. For some rows the clone size is stated as once, few or many, or as a class when expanded; others skip it.

TRBV27,.,TRBJ1-5,TRBD1,CASSSLQTGSYSNQPQHF,TGTGCCAGCAGTTCTCTTCAGACAGGGTCCTATAGCAATCAGCCCCAGCATTTT
TRBV27,.,TRBJ1-2,TRBD1,CASSRGGQARETANYGYTF,TGTGCCAGCAGTCGCGGGGGACAGGCGAGAGAGACAGCTAACTATGGCTACACCTTC
TRBV6-5,.,TRBJ1-6,.,CASTYRVHDSPLHF,TGTGCCAGCACCTACAGGGTTCACGATTCACCCCTCCACTTT
TRBV19,.,TRBJ2-5,TRBD2,CASRPLAGGQETQYF,TGTGCCAGCAGACCGCTAGCGGGGGGGCAAGAGACCCAGTACTTC
TRBV7-2,.,TRBJ2-7,TRBD1,CASSLEISGTANYEQYF,TGTGCCAGCAGCTTAGAAATTTCCGGGACAGCCAACTACGAGCAGTACTTC
TRBV30,few,TRBJ1-5,.,CAWSVTGDQPQHF,TGTGCCTGGAGTGTCACGGGGGATCAGCCCCAGCATTTT
TRBV12-5,.,TRBJ2-1,.,CASGQSREQFF,TGTGCTAGTGGACAATCGCGGGAGCAGTTCTTC
TRBV9,.,TRBJ2-5,TRBD2,CASSVAGGLRETQYF,TGTGCCAGCAGCGTAGCGGGGGGGCTGAGAGAGACCCAGTACTTC
TRBV5-1,.,TRBJ2-3,TRBD1,CASSLEKTGADTQYF,TGCGCCAGCAGCTTGGAAAAGACAGGGGCAGATACGCAGTATTTT
TRBV5-8,few,TRBJ1-4,.,CASSLGPYPGEKLFF,TGTGCCAGCAGCTTGGGTCCTTACCCGGGGGAAAAACTGTTTTTT
TRBV15,.,TRBJ1-2,TRBD1,CATSPRGGSTGGHYGYTF,TGTGCCACCAGCCCCCGAGGGGGTTCGACAGGGGGTCACTATGGCTACACCTTC
TRBV10-3,.,TRBJ1-2,TRBD1,CAIMIEKTGDGYTF,TGTGCCATCATGATAGAAAAGACAGGGGACGGCTACACCTTC
TRBV2,few,TRBJ2-7,.,CASRTTRGWTYEQYF,TGTGCCAGCAGAACTACCAGGGGATGGACCTACGAGCAGTACTTC
TRBV2,.,TRBJ2-3,.,CASRRGGLARGTDTQYF,TGTGCCAGCCGACGGGGAGGCCTAGCCCGAGGCACAGATACGCAGTATTTT
TRBV30,.,TRBJ2-2,.,CAWSRESTGELFF,TGTGCCTGGAGTCGTGAGAGCACCGGGGAGCTGTTTTTT
TRBV7-9,.,TRBJ2-1,TRBD1,CASGTGTGVYNEQFF,TGTGCCAGCGGAACCGGGACAGGGGTCTACAATGAGCAGTTCTTC
TRBV2,.,TRBJ2-1,TRBD2,CASSYSGLAGVYNEQFF,TGTGCCAGCAGTTACTCCGGACTAGCGGGGGTGTACAATGAGCAGTTCTTC
TRBV5-1,.,TRBJ1-4,.,CASSLAGTRNEKLFF,TGCGCCAGCAGCTTGGCCGGGACACGTAATGAAAAACTGTTTTTT
TRBV7-2,.,TRBJ2-7,TRBD2,CASSPSGGTSYEQYF,TGTGCCAGCAGCCCTAGCGGGGGGACCAGCTACGAGCAGTACTTC
TRBV6-6,.,TRBJ1-1,.,CASSTTTGRTEAFF,TGTGCCAGCAGTACTACGACAGGACGGACTGAAGCTTTCTTT
TRBV18,.,TRBJ1-2,.,CASSPQGNSYGYTF,TGTGCCAGCTCACCCCAGGGGAATTCCTATGGCTACACCTTC
TRBV5-5,.,TRBJ1-4,TRBD1,CASSLTGTGWEKLFF,TGTGCCAGCAGCTTAACCGGGACAGGGTGGGAAAAACTGTTTTTT
TRBV27,.,TRBJ2-7,.,CASRKGDHSYEQYF,TGTGCCAGCAGAAAAGGAGACCACTCCTACGAGCAGTACTTC
TRBV19,.,TRBJ2-7,TRBD1,CASSIGTGVPEQYF,TGTGCCAGTAGTATCGGGACAGGGGTACCCGAGCAGTACTTC
TRBV28,.,TRBJ1-5,.,CASSLQGRGNQPQHF,TGTGCCAGCAGTTTACAGGGTAGGGGCAATCAGCCCCAGCATTTT
TRBV7-2,.,TRBJ2-7,.,CASSLAAGPFNEQYF,TGTGCCAGCAGCTTAGCGGCAGGTCCTTTCAACGAGCAGTACTTC
TRBV7-9,.,TRBJ1-1,TRBD1,CASSLSGQGVTEAFF,TGTGCCAGCAGCTTATCTGGACAGGGGGTCACTGAAGCTTTCTTT
TRBV7-2,once,TRBJ1-2,.,CASSLISGQGNYGYTF,TGTGCCAGCAGCTTAATATCTGGGCAGGGGAACTATGGCTACACCTTC
TRBV18,.,TRBJ1-6,.,CASSPGAVQIWSPLHF,TGTGCCAGCTCACCGGGGGCCGTACAGATCTGGTCACCCCTCCACTTT
TRBV27,.,TRBJ2-2,TRBD2,CATGSGVNTGELFF,TGTGCCACTGGGAGCGGGGTGAACACCGGGGAGCTGTTTTTT